These T cell receptor beta chains were read from a single sample in a study of CD8+ T cells in alopecia areata. Repertoires were generated with immunoSEQ multiplex PCR, while TCRdb's copy carries only in-frame clones and drops some. The data contain about 94,000 clones, 70% to 85% of them singletons. This specimen was CD8+ T cells sorted from blood, taken around week 44, from a patient treated with tofacitinib. The receptor set was obtained from a human donor with alopecia areata. Both conserved end residues are part of each CDR3. A D gene is named only where the DNA matches it firmly. Only some rows state a clone size, as once, few, many or a class for expanded clones.

d_call j_call clone_size v_call cdr3_nt cdr3_aa
. TRBJ1-5 . TRBV4-3 TGCGCCAGCAGCCAAGATAGATATAGCAATCAGCCCCAGCATTTT CASSQDRYSNQPQHF
. TRBJ2-7 few TRBV9 TGTGCCAGCAGCTTAGGAGGGTCGTGGGACGAGCAGTACTTC CASSLGGSWDEQYF
. TRBJ2-1 few TRBV29-1 TGCAGCGTTGAAGAGCGCGGGCGGGGATCCTACAATGAGCAGTTCTTC CSVEERGRGSYNEQFF
TRBD1 TRBJ1-2 . TRBV7-2 TGTGCCAGCTCGGACAGGGACTATGGCTACACCTTC CASSDRDYGYTF
TRBD2 TRBJ2-1 . TRBV7-3 TGTGCCAGCAGTTCCCGGGGGGGCAGCGATGAGCAGTTCTTC CASSSRGGSDEQFF
TRBD1 TRBJ1-2 . TRBV9 TGTGCCAGCAGCGGGCGACAGGGTTCTATGAACTATGGCTACACCTTC CASSGRQGSMNYGYTF
. TRBJ1-2 . TRBV9 TGTGCCAGCAGCGCCGACGTGAGCGCAGGGCGCTATGGCTACACCTTC CASSADVSAGRYGYTF
. TRBJ2-7 . TRBV5-1 TGCGCCAGCAGCTTGGAGGCAGGGGGGACCTACGAGCAGTACTTC CASSLEAGGTYEQYF
TRBD1 TRBJ1-1 . TRBV4-3 TGCGCCAGCAGCCCCGAAATGACAGGGGGTATCACTGAAGCTTTCTTT CASSPEMTGGITEAFF
. TRBJ1-1 . TRBV5-6 TGTGCCAGCAGCTTGGGGCGGAACACTGAAGCTTTCTTT CASSLGRNTEAFF
TRBD1 TRBJ1-2 . TRBV6-5 TGTGCCAGCAGTGAACCAAACAGGGGTGTCGGCTACACCTTC CASSEPNRGVGYTF
. TRBJ2-2 . TRBV10-3 TGTGCCATCAGCCCCCGGGACGTCACCGGGGAGCTGTTTTTT CAISPRDVTGELFF
. TRBJ2-3 . TRBV2 TGTGCCAGCAGTGGAACTAGTAGCCCAGATACGCAGTATTTT CASSGTSSPDTQYF
. TRBJ1-4 . TRBV14 TGTGCCAGCAGCCATTCAGTTGGTGAAAAACTGTTTTTT CASSHSVGEKLFF
. TRBJ2-7 . TRBV27 TGTGCCAGCAGGGCTGGGGGGTCCTCCTACGAGCAGTACTTC CASRAGGSSYEQYF
TRBD1 TRBJ1-2 . TRBV29-1 TGCAGCGTTGAAGCAACAGGGGGCTCTGGCTACACCTTC CSVEATGGSGYTF
. TRBJ2-2 few TRBV25-1 TGTGCCAGCGGACAAGGGCGGACCGGGGAGCTGTTTTTT CASGQGRTGELFF
. TRBJ1-5 few TRBV4-3 TGCGCCAGCAGCCAAGTGCTGGGGGGGAAGCAGCCCCAGCATTTT CASSQVLGGKQPQHF
TRBD1 TRBJ2-3 . TRBV27 TGTGCCAGCTACGACAGCGGGACAGGGTATACAGATACGCAGTATTTT CASYDSGTGYTDTQYF
. TRBJ1-4 . TRBV11-3 TGTGCCAGCAGCTTAGATCCACCGACACGGAGTAATGAAAAACTGTTTTTT CASSLDPPTRSNEKLFF
. TRBJ1-2 . TRBV6-5 TGTGCCAGCAGTCCTCAGGGTTATGGCTACACCTTC CASSPQGYGYTF
. TRBJ1-2 . TRBV29-1 TGCAGCGTTGAGGAACGGGGGACGGGCTATGGCTACACCTTC CSVEERGTGYGYTF
TRBD2 TRBJ2-1 . TRBV4-3 TGCGCCAGCAGCCAAGATCGACTAGCGGACTACAATGAGCAGTTCTTC CASSQDRLADYNEQFF
. TRBJ2-7 . TRBV6-6 TGTGCCAGCAGTTACCAAACCCACGAGCAGTACTTC CASSYQTHEQYF
. TRBJ2-6 . TRBV9 TGTGCCAGCAGCGTACCTGGGGCCAACGTCCTGACTTTC CASSVPGANVLTF
. TRBJ2-2 . TRBV4-3 TGCGCCAGCAGACAAAGTAATAGAGGGACCGGGGAGCTGTTTTTT CASRQSNRGTGELFF
TRBD1 TRBJ2-1 . TRBV19 TGTGCCAGTAGCCCACAGGGGAACAATGAGCAGTTCTTC CASSPQGNNEQFF